This entry is about one T cell receptor (beta chain). CDR1 and CDR2 (germline): MNHEY, SMNVEV (reference sequence). The CDR3 runs to 15 residues. Trimming shortened V by 2 bases and J by 7 bases, and 14 bases separated the two germline ends. Some clones are missing from TCRdb's copy, which holds only in-frame ones; the method was immunoSEQ multiplex PCR. The sample holds about 150,000 clones, 85% to 95% seen once. The sample originates from a study of blood T cell repertoires in COVID-19. The clonotype was recovered from a man aged 50 to 59 with acute or convalescent COVID-19. Source material: peripheral blood. V usage is TRBV27 and J usage is TRBJ1-4, with D maybe TRBD1 (5 bases). CDR3 nucleotides: TGTGCCAGCAGTTTACGGGGGGTAAAGATTGAAAAACTGTTTTTT. It translates to CASSLRGVKIEKLFF.